The rows below give T cell receptor beta chains drawn from one sample of a study of T cells in Graves' hyperthyroidism and ophthalmopathy. TCRdb re-derived calls from the multiplex PCR reads in MiXCR, one entry per CDR3 protein. Here the sample spans over 650,000 distinct CDR3 sequences, 16% being singletons. The source material was blood. These receptors were collected from a man in his late teens or twenties with Graves' hyperthyroidism. Both conserved end residues are part of each CDR3. D genes are given only for firm matches. Size is stated for part of the rows, as once, few or many counts, or as a class when the clone is expanded.

d_gene: -; abundance: -; j_gene: TRBJ2-2; len: 13; v_gene: TRBV3-1; CDR3nt: TGTGCCAGCAGCCGCGGACGTATGAGGGAGCTGTTTTTT; CDR3aa: CASSRGRMRELFF
d_gene: TRBD1; abundance: few; j_gene: TRBJ1-1; len: 13; v_gene: TRBV28; CDR3nt: TGTGCCAGCCATGGACAGGGAGGAACTGAAGCTTTCTTT; CDR3aa: CASHGQGGTEAFF
d_gene: -; abundance: few; j_gene: TRBJ2-3; len: 15; v_gene: TRBV27; CDR3nt: TGTGCCACTAGTGAGGGGGGTCAGAGCACAGATACGCAGTATTTT; CDR3aa: CATSEGGQSTDTQYF
d_gene: -; abundance: many; j_gene: TRBJ1-1; len: 13; v_gene: TRBV18; CDR3nt: TGTGCCAGCTCGGAGAGTGTAGGCACTGAAGCTTTCTTT; CDR3aa: CASSESVGTEAFF
d_gene: TRBD1; abundance: many; j_gene: TRBJ2-1; len: 14; v_gene: TRBV30; CDR3nt: TGTGCCTGGAGTTACAGGGGGCCCTACAATGAGCAGTTCTTC; CDR3aa: CAWSYRGPYNEQFF
d_gene: TRBD1; abundance: many; j_gene: TRBJ2-7; len: 13; v_gene: TRBV10-3; CDR3nt: TGTGCCATCAGTGATGGACAGGGACTCGAGCAGTACTTC; CDR3aa: CAISDGQGLEQYF
d_gene: TRBD1; abundance: -; j_gene: TRBJ2-3; len: 16; v_gene: TRBV24-1; CDR3nt: TGTGCCACCAGTGACCCCAGGGGGCGCGGCACAGATACGCAGTATTTT; CDR3aa: CATSDPRGRGTDTQYF
d_gene: -; abundance: few; j_gene: TRBJ1-5; len: 15; v_gene: TRBV12-3/TRBV12-4; CDR3nt: TGTGCCAGCAGTTTTATGAGGGGCGCGAATCAGCCCCAGCATTTT; CDR3aa: CASSFMRGANQPQHF
d_gene: -; abundance: -; j_gene: TRBJ2-3; len: 14; v_gene: TRBV6-2/TRBV6-3; CDR3nt: TGTGCCAGCAGTTCCCCCAGTTCGGCAGCTACGCAGTATTTT; CDR3aa: CASSSPSSAATQYF
d_gene: TRBD2; abundance: many; j_gene: TRBJ2-5; len: 16; v_gene: TRBV7-8; CDR3nt: TGTGCCAGCAGCGGGGTGACTGGGACTAGCGAAGAGACCCAGTACTTC; CDR3aa: CASSGVTGTSEETQYF
d_gene: TRBD1; abundance: once; j_gene: TRBJ2-1; len: 17; v_gene: TRBV7-2; CDR3nt: TGTGCCAGCAGCTTCCTAGTATGGGACAGAGGTTACAATGAGCAGTTCTTC; CDR3aa: CASSFLVWDRGYNEQFF
d_gene: -; abundance: -; j_gene: TRBJ1-1; len: 16; v_gene: TRBV2; CDR3nt: TGTGCCAGCAACCTGGCGTTGGGGAGGACTAACACTGAAGCTTTCTTT; CDR3aa: CASNLALGRTNTEAFF
d_gene: -; abundance: few; j_gene: TRBJ2-1; len: 21; v_gene: TRBV14; CDR3nt: TGTGCCAGCAGCCATGAGGGCGAAGGCAACGTTGCCCAGAAACACTACAATGAGCAGTTCTTC; CDR3aa: CASSHEGEGNVAQKHYNEQFF
d_gene: -; abundance: -; j_gene: TRBJ2-7; len: 16; v_gene: TRBV7-9; CDR3nt: TGTGCCAGCAGCTTAGCGAGCCTAGCGTCGTCCTACGAGCAGTACTTC; CDR3aa: CASSLASLASSYEQYF
d_gene: -; abundance: few; j_gene: TRBJ2-5; len: 15; v_gene: TRBV9; CDR3nt: TGTGCCAGCAGCGGCCCCAGGGGCCACGGGGAGACCCAGTACTTC; CDR3aa: CASSGPRGHGETQYF
d_gene: TRBD2; abundance: -; j_gene: TRBJ2-1; len: 15; v_gene: TRBV6-1; CDR3nt: TGTGCCAGCAGTTTACTAGCGGGAGAAGCCGATGAGCAGTTCTTC; CDR3aa: CASSLLAGEADEQFF
d_gene: -; abundance: few; j_gene: TRBJ2-1; len: 16; v_gene: TRBV7-9; CDR3nt: TGTGCCAGCAGTTTCCCTAGCGCCAACTCCTACAATGAGCAGTTCTTC; CDR3aa: CASSFPSANSYNEQFF
d_gene: TRBD1; abundance: -; j_gene: TRBJ1-4; len: 15; v_gene: TRBV5-1; CDR3nt: TGCGCCAGCAGCCGGACAGGGGGCCAGAATGAAAAACTGTTTTTT; CDR3aa: CASSRTGGQNEKLFF
d_gene: -; abundance: many; j_gene: TRBJ2-1; len: 13; v_gene: TRBV28; CDR3nt: TGTGCCAGCAGAGGGCTAGCCACTAATGAGCAGTTCTTC; CDR3aa: CASRGLATNEQFF
d_gene: -; abundance: many; j_gene: TRBJ2-7; len: 13; v_gene: TRBV20-1; CDR3nt: TGCAGTGCCAAATCCGGACAGACCTACGAGCAGTACTTC; CDR3aa: CSAKSGQTYEQYF
d_gene: TRBD1; abundance: few; j_gene: TRBJ2-7; len: 15; v_gene: TRBV28; CDR3nt: TGTGCCAGCAGTTCACAGGGGGCCGCGGATAGAGAGCAGTACTTC; CDR3aa: CASSSQGAADREQYF
d_gene: -; abundance: many; j_gene: TRBJ2-5; len: 17; v_gene: TRBV7-8; CDR3nt: TGTGCCAGCAGCACAGGCCGAGGGTGGCGGGACCAAGAGACCCAGTACTTC; CDR3aa: CASSTGRGWRDQETQYF
d_gene: -; abundance: -; j_gene: TRBJ2-7; len: 15; v_gene: TRBV7-9; CDR3nt: TGTGCCAGCAGCCCCCCGGGACCCTGGGCTTTCGAGCAGTACTTC; CDR3aa: CASSPPGPWAFEQYF
d_gene: -; abundance: -; j_gene: TRBJ2-2; len: 15; v_gene: TRBV20-1; CDR3nt: TGCAGTGCTAGGTCAGGGAGCGCGAACACCGGGGAGCTGTTTTTT; CDR3aa: CSARSGSANTGELFF
d_gene: -; abundance: -; j_gene: TRBJ2-7; len: 15; v_gene: TRBV2; CDR3nt: TGTGCCAGCAGTGCTGGGTCGGGAGCGTCCTACAAGCAGTACTTC; CDR3aa: CASSAGSGASYKQYF
d_gene: TRBD1; abundance: many; j_gene: TRBJ2-7; len: 15; v_gene: TRBV28; CDR3nt: TGTGCCAGCTCGCTGGTCGGACAGGGCTCCTACGAGCAGTACTTC; CDR3aa: CASSLVGQGSYEQYF
d_gene: TRBD2; abundance: many; j_gene: TRBJ2-7; len: 15; v_gene: TRBV18; CDR3nt: TGTGCCAGCTCGCCTAGCGGGATCGCCACCTACGAGCAGTACTTC; CDR3aa: CASSPSGIATYEQYF
d_gene: -; abundance: -; j_gene: TRBJ2-7; len: 13; v_gene: TRBV19; CDR3nt: TGTGCCAGTAGGGCAGCGAGCTCCTACGAGCAGTACTTC; CDR3aa: CASRAASSYEQYF
d_gene: TRBD1; abundance: -; j_gene: TRBJ2-3; len: 15; v_gene: TRBV7-9; CDR3nt: TGTGCCAGCAGACAAGGGACAGGGGGCCCGGATACGCAGTATTTT; CDR3aa: CASRQGTGGPDTQYF
d_gene: -; abundance: few; j_gene: TRBJ2-7; len: 15; v_gene: TRBV7-2; CDR3nt: TGTGCCAGCAGCTTAGTAGCGACAGGCACCTACGAGCAGTACTTC; CDR3aa: CASSLVATGTYEQYF
d_gene: TRBD2; abundance: many; j_gene: TRBJ2-7; len: 15; v_gene: TRBV9; CDR3nt: TGTGCCAGCAGCCCGGCTGCGGGAGAGGGTTACGAGCAGTACTTC; CDR3aa: CASSPAAGEGYEQYF
d_gene: TRBD2; abundance: -; j_gene: TRBJ2-4; len: 13; v_gene: TRBV20-1; CDR3nt: TGCGGTGCTAGACTAGCGGGCGGAAACATTCAGTACTTC; CDR3aa: CGARLAGGNIQYF
d_gene: -; abundance: many; j_gene: TRBJ2-2; len: 14; v_gene: TRBV27; CDR3nt: TGTGCCAGCAGTTTAGTGGGGCGTAGCGGGGAGCTGTTTTTT; CDR3aa: CASSLVGRSGELFF
d_gene: -; abundance: many; j_gene: TRBJ1-4; len: 13; v_gene: TRBV5-6; CDR3nt: TGTGCCAGCAGCTTGGGCCTTAATGAAAAACTGTTTTTT; CDR3aa: CASSLGLNEKLFF
d_gene: -; abundance: many; j_gene: TRBJ1-1; len: 14; v_gene: TRBV12-3/TRBV12-4; CDR3nt: TGTGCCAGCAGGCTAATGGGGATTCGCACTGAAGCTTTCTTT; CDR3aa: CASRLMGIRTEAFF
d_gene: -; abundance: many; j_gene: TRBJ1-2; len: 12; v_gene: TRBV6-5; CDR3nt: TGTGCCAGCAGTTACTCGGGTTTTGGCTACACCTTC; CDR3aa: CASSYSGFGYTF
d_gene: TRBD2; abundance: few; j_gene: TRBJ2-3; len: 17; v_gene: TRBV20-1; CDR3nt: TGCAGTGCTATGGGGCTAGCGGGAGGGGGGGTGACAGATACGCAGTATTTT; CDR3aa: CSAMGLAGGGVTDTQYF
d_gene: TRBD2; abundance: many; j_gene: TRBJ2-7; len: 16; v_gene: TRBV20-1; CDR3nt: TGCAGTGCTAGGCTAGCGGCCATTTCTTTCTCCTACGAGCAGTACTTC; CDR3aa: CSARLAAISFSYEQYF
d_gene: TRBD2; abundance: -; j_gene: TRBJ2-1; len: 16; v_gene: TRBV6-2/TRBV6-3; CDR3nt: TGTGCCAGCAGCCGACCTAGCGGTAGGACTTTAGGTGAGCAGTTCTTC; CDR3aa: CASSRPSGRTLGEQFF
d_gene: TRBD1; abundance: -; j_gene: TRBJ2-7; len: 14; v_gene: TRBV6-2/TRBV6-3; CDR3nt: TGTGCCAGCACTATACAGGGGTTCTCCTACGAGCAGTACTTC; CDR3aa: CASTIQGFSYEQYF
d_gene: TRBD1; abundance: -; j_gene: TRBJ1-5; len: 11; v_gene: TRBV12-3/TRBV12-4; CDR3nt: TGTGCCAGCAGGCAGGGGGCTCCCCAGCATTTT; CDR3aa: CASRQGAPQHF
d_gene: TRBD1; abundance: -; j_gene: TRBJ2-6; len: 15; v_gene: TRBV5-4; CDR3nt: TGTGCCTTCCGGCCAGGGGGCTCTGGGGCCAACGTCCTGACTTTC; CDR3aa: CAFRPGGSGANVLTF
d_gene: TRBD2; abundance: few; j_gene: TRBJ2-7; len: 17; v_gene: TRBV20-1; CDR3nt: TGCAGTGCTAGAGGGGGGGAATGGGGGACTACCTCCTACGAGCAGTACTTC; CDR3aa: CSARGGEWGTTSYEQYF
d_gene: -; abundance: -; j_gene: TRBJ1-2; len: 15; v_gene: TRBV6-5; CDR3nt: TGTGCCAGCAGTTACGGCCCGATCAATACCTATGGCTACACCTTC; CDR3aa: CASSYGPINTYGYTF
d_gene: -; abundance: many; j_gene: TRBJ1-1; len: 15; v_gene: TRBV5-6; CDR3nt: TGTGCCAGCAGCTTAACGCCATTGGGGACCACTGAAGCTTTCTTT; CDR3aa: CASSLTPLGTTEAFF
d_gene: -; abundance: many; j_gene: TRBJ1-1; len: 15; v_gene: TRBV7-9; CDR3nt: TGTGCCAGCAGCTTAACCCCCTCACCCGACACTGAAGCTTTCTTT; CDR3aa: CASSLTPSPDTEAFF
d_gene: TRBD2; abundance: -; j_gene: TRBJ2-5; len: 16; v_gene: TRBV5-1; CDR3nt: TGCGCCAGCAGCTTGGGTATAGCGGGGAAAGGAGAGACCCAGTACTTC; CDR3aa: CASSLGIAGKGETQYF
d_gene: -; abundance: many; j_gene: TRBJ2-4; len: 14; v_gene: TRBV5-1; CDR3nt: TGCGCCAGCAGCCTCCAGGGACAACGGGACATTCAGTACTTC; CDR3aa: CASSLQGQRDIQYF
d_gene: TRBD1; abundance: few; j_gene: TRBJ1-2; len: 12; v_gene: TRBV6-1; CDR3nt: TGTGCCAGCAGACAGGGGGAATATGGCTACACCTTC; CDR3aa: CASRQGEYGYTF
d_gene: -; abundance: -; j_gene: TRBJ2-1; len: 13; v_gene: TRBV30; CDR3nt: TGTGCCTGGAGCATGACGGTTGCCAATGAGCAGTTCTTC; CDR3aa: CAWSMTVANEQFF
d_gene: -; abundance: few; j_gene: TRBJ1-1; len: 13; v_gene: TRBV6-2/TRBV6-3; CDR3nt: TGTGCCAGCAGAATGGGCAGGGGCACTGAAGCTTTCTTT; CDR3aa: CASRMGRGTEAFF
d_gene: -; abundance: once; j_gene: TRBJ1-1; len: 13; v_gene: TRBV15; CDR3nt: TGTGCCACCAGCAGAAATATGGCCGGTGAAGCTTTCTTT; CDR3aa: CATSRNMAGEAFF
d_gene: -; abundance: -; j_gene: TRBJ1-5; len: 15; v_gene: TRBV19; CDR3nt: TGTGCCAGTACCCTATTCAGAGGAAGCAATCAGCCCCAGCATTTT; CDR3aa: CASTLFRGSNQPQHF
d_gene: TRBD1; abundance: few; j_gene: TRBJ2-7; len: 12; v_gene: TRBV19; CDR3nt: TGTGCCAGTACGGACAGGGCCTACGAGCAGTACTTC; CDR3aa: CASTDRAYEQYF
d_gene: -; abundance: -; j_gene: TRBJ2-3; len: 14; v_gene: TRBV28; CDR3nt: TGTGCCAGCAGGTCAGCTTCTAGCACAGATACGCAGTATTTT; CDR3aa: CASRSASSTDTQYF
d_gene: -; abundance: many; j_gene: TRBJ1-5; len: 15; v_gene: TRBV28; CDR3nt: TGTGCCAGCAGTTTGGGGTTAGCAATGAATCAGCCCCAGCATTTT; CDR3aa: CASSLGLAMNQPQHF
d_gene: TRBD2; abundance: many; j_gene: TRBJ2-7; len: 15; v_gene: TRBV20-1; CDR3nt: TGCAGTGCTATGCCCTACAGGACTAGCCTCTACGAGCAGTACTTC; CDR3aa: CSAMPYRTSLYEQYF
d_gene: TRBD2; abundance: -; j_gene: TRBJ2-5; len: 16; v_gene: TRBV28; CDR3nt: TGTGCCAGCAGTTTATGGTCTGGCGGGAGGGGTGAGACCCAGTACTTC; CDR3aa: CASSLWSGGRGETQYF